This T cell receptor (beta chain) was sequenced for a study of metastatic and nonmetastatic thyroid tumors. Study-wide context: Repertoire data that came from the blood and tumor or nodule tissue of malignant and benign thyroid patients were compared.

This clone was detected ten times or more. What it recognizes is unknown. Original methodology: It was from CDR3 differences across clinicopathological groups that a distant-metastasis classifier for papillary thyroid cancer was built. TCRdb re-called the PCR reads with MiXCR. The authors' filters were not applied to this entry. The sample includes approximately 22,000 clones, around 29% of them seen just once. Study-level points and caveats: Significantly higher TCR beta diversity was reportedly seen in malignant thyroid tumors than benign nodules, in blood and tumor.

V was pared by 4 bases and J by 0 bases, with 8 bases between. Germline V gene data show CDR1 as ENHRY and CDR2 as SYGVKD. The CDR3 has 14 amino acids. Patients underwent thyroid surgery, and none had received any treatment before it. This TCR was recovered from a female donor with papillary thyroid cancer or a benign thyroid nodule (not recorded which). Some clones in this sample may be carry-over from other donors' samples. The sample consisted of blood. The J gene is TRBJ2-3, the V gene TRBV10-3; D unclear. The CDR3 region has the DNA TGTGCCATCAGTGGGGTCTTGAGCACAGATACGCAGTATTTT. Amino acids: CAISGVLSTDTQYF.